The 16 T cell receptor beta chains below were found in one sample sequenced in a study of pediatric ulcerative colitis. The rectum was sampled with one to two pinch biopsies at colonoscopy. This table comes from immunoSEQ multiplex PCR, and its TCRdb copy is limited to in-frame clones, with some not included. Among about 36,000 clones listed, roughly 72% were seen once. The sequenced sample was gut tissue. These TCRs come from a boy under 18 with moderate ulcerative colitis.

In this sample, this clone turned up once. The chain employs TRBV6-1 and TRBJ2-7; TRBD1 agrees at 8 bases. After removal of 4 bases from V and 2 bases from J, the junction contained 7 bases not matched to a gene. This CDR3 is built from 15 residues. Per the germline V gene, CDR1 is MNHNS and CDR2 is SASEGT. The CDR3 region is CASSVMAGQAYEQYF. The CDR3 bases are TGTGCCAGCAGTGTTATGGCGGGACAGGCCTACGAGCAGTACTTC.

The chain recombines TRBV2 with TRBJ1-3; D unclear. V was pared by 7 bases and J by 4 bases, with 23 bases between. The CDR3 has 17 residues. Germline V gene lookup returns CDR1 SNHLY and CDR2 FYNNEI. CDR3 DNA: TGTGCCAGCAAGATGGACGCGTCCTTCTTTGGCGGAAACACCATATATTTT. This codes for CASKMDASFFGGNTIYF.

The V and J genes are TRBV5-1 and TRBJ2-5, with TRBD1 matching over 10 bases. The germline V gene has CDR1 SGHRS and CDR2 YFSETQ. There are 15 residues in the CDR3. The V gene end was trimmed by 0 bases and the J gene end by 5 bases; junction bases not matched to a gene: 4. The CDR3 DNA follows: TGCGCCAGCAGCTTGGGACAGGGGGCAGGGGAGACCCAGTACTTC. It yields the protein CASSLGQGAGETQYF.

This sequence joins TRBV15 and TRBJ1-2, with TRBD1 as a possible D gene (5 bases). Trimming shortened V by 0 bases and J by 8 bases, and 13 bases separated the two germline ends. The CDR3 has 14 residues. The V gene's germline CDR1 is LNHNV and CDR2 YYDKDF (reference sequence). In DNA form, the CDR3 reads TGTGCCACCAGCAGAGAGAGGACAATCGGCGGCTACACCTTC. The encoded protein is CATSRERTIGGYTF.

This chain uses TRBV19 with TRBJ2-5; D gene unclear. The V and J ends lost 5 bases and 7 bases respectively, with 8 bases between them. The CDR3 has 11 residues. Germline CDR1 and CDR2: LNHDA and SQIVND (reference sequence). The CDR3 spells CASSSLGTQYF. The DNA of the CDR3 is TGTGCCAGTAGTTCCCTGGGGACCCAGTACTTC. Together with reference TRBV19 and TRBJ2-5, the CDR3 gives the full variable domain: DGGITQSPKYLFRKEGQNVTLSCEQNLNHDAMYWYRQDPGQGLRLIYYSQIVNDFQKGDIAEGYSVSREKKESFPLTVTSAQKNPTAFYLCASSSLGTQYFGPGTRLLVL.

The genes are TRBV29-1 and TRBJ2-5, with TRBD2 matching over 9 bases. The CDR3 spans 14 residues. The germline V gene encodes CDR1 SQVTM and CDR2 ANQGSEA. V lost 8 bases and J lost 2; bases outside the gene matches: 9. The CDR3 sequence is CSPPSGVLQETQYF. The CDR3 nucleotides are TGCAGCCCGCCTAGCGGGGTACTACAAGAGACCCAGTACTTC.

The gene calls are TRBV19 and TRBJ2-3, with 8 bases lining up with TRBD2. This CDR3 spans 16 amino acids. Germline V gene data show CDR1 as LNHDA and CDR2 as SQIVND (reference sequence). Trimming took 5 bases from V and 2 from J; bases not matched to a gene: 9. The CDR3 reads CASSPPLAVFTDTQYF. The CDR3 DNA reads TGTGCCAGTAGTCCCCCACTAGCGGTCTTCACAGATACGCAGTATTTT.

J is TRBJ2-7 and V is TRBV2; maybe TRBD1 (5 bases). The CDR3 consists of 16 residues. V dropped 3 bases and J dropped 2 bases, with 17 bases sitting between them. CDR1 and CDR2 from the germline V gene are SNHLY and FYNNEI. CDR3 sequence (DNA): TGTGCCAGCAGTGATCATAGACAGTTCCCAACCTACGAGCAGTACTTC. Translation gives CASSDHRQFPTYEQYF.

The chain links TRBV5-3 to TRBJ2-1, with no clear D. TRBV5-3 is annotated as an ORF whose role is uncertain. This CDR3 spans 16 amino acids. The V end was cut by 5 bases, the J end by 0 bases, with 15 bases between. In nucleotides, the CDR3 is TGTGCCAGAAGGTCTTGGCAAGCCAGCTCCTACAATGAGCAGTTCTTC. This sequence encodes CARRSWQASSYNEQFF.

The chain combines TRBV20-1 with TRBJ2-1; D unclear. CDR1 is DFQATT, CDR2 SNEGSKA, per germline (reference sequence). The CDR3 spans 10 residues. The V gene lost 6 bases and the J gene lost 6 bases, with 6 bases spanning the gap. CDR3 nucleotides: TGCAGTGCGGTGAGCAATGAGCAGTTCTTC. The encoded protein is CSAVSNEQFF.

V gene TRBV4-3 combines with J gene TRBJ1-4, with D maybe TRBD1 (5 bases). Germline lookup yields CDR1 LGHNA and CDR2 YSLEER. The V end lost 0 bases, the J end lost 13 bases, and 18 bases lay between the germline ends. This CDR3 has 15 amino acids. The CDR3 bases are TGCGCCAGCAGCCAAGATCCTAGGACACGGAGTGGACTGTTTTTT. It yields the protein CASSQDPRTRSGLFF.

The CDR3 spells CASSARLAGGPSEQFF. The CDR3 region has the DNA TGTGCCAGCAGCGCCCGACTAGCGGGAGGGCCCAGTGAGCAGTTCTTC. The chain employs TRBV9 and TRBJ2-1; 14 nucleotides agree with TRBD2. CDR1 and CDR2 (germline): SGDLS, YYNGEE. The V segment lost 3 bases and the J segment 9 bases; nucleotides outside the gene matches: 8. The CDR3 has 16 amino acids.

The rearrangement joins TRBV14 to TRBJ1-4, with 10 positions matching TRBD1. The germline V gene encodes CDR1 SGHDN and CDR2 FVKESK. The CDR3 extends over 16 amino acids. V gave up 1 base and J gave up 8 bases; unmatched junction bases: 7. The CDR3 DNA reads as TGTGCCAGCAGCCAAGCGAGTGACAGGGGGCGAGAAAAACTGTTTTTT. Its protein product is CASSQASDRGREKLFF.

V usage is TRBV30 and J usage is TRBJ2-1, with 11 bases identical to TRBD2. This CDR3 has 16 residues. The ends lost 0 bases at V and 7 bases at J; junction bases unmatched: 8. CDR1 is GTSNPN and CDR2 is SVGIG in the germline V gene (reference sequence). This CDR3 reads CAWSVGGTSGGNEQFF. CDR3 in DNA: TGTGCCTGGAGTGTAGGGGGAACTAGCGGGGGAAATGAGCAGTTCTTC.

The chain joins TRBV5-1 to TRBJ2-1; D unclear. The germline gives CDR1 SGHRS, CDR2 YFSETQ. The length of the CDR3 is 13 residues. The ends were cut back, 0 bases at V and 7 bases at J, with 8 bases in the middle. CDR3 sequence: CASSLVLGNEQFF. The CDR3 DNA follows: TGCGCCAGCAGCTTGGTCCTAGGTAATGAGCAGTTCTTC.

The rearrangement joins TRBV4-2 to TRBJ1-2, with D possibly matching TRBD1 (5 bases). Deletions cut 1 base from V and 10 bases from J, with 13 bases between. The germline CDR1 and CDR2 sequences are LGHNA and YNFKEQ. The CDR3 spans 13 residues. In nucleotides, the CDR3 is TGTGCCAGCAGCCAAGGGCAGGGCTTCGTCTACACCTTC. Encoded protein: CASSQGQGFVYTF.